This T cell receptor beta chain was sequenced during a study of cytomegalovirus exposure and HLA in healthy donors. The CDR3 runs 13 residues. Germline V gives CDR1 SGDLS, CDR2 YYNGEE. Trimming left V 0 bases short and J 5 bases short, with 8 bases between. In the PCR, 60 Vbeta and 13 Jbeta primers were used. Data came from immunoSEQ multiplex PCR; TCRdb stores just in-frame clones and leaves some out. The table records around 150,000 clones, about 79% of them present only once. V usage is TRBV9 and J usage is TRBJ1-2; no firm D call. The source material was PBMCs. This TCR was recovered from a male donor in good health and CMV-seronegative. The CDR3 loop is CASSVAGYYGYTF. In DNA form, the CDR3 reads TGTGCCAGCAGCGTAGCGGGGTATTATGGCTACACCTTC.